A single sample gave rise to the 21 T cell receptor beta chains below, sequenced in a study of TIL therapy for anti-PD-1-resistant metastatic lung cancer. Time point defined: pre-treatment sample, taken before nivolumab and TIL therapy. The libraries were made with immunoSEQ v3. Generated by immunoSEQ multiplex PCR, the TCRdb table keeps only in-frame clones and is missing some. The table lists about 46,000 clones, just over 85% of them singletons. The source was blood, collected at baseline. These receptors were taken from a person aged 25 to 85 with non-small cell lung cancer.

This clone was found once. The J gene is TRBJ2-3, the V gene TRBV9, with a weak D call TRBD1 (5 bases). There are 16 residues in the CDR3. The V end was cut by 0 bases, the J end by 0 bases, with 11 bases between. Germline CDR1 SGDLS, CDR2 YYNGEE. The DNA of the CDR3 is TGTGCCAGCAGCGTAGGGACACCTCATAGCACAGATACGCAGTATTTT. Translation gives CASSVGTPHSTDTQYF. Looking up the rest from reference TRBV9 and TRBJ2-3 gives the full variable domain: DSGVTQTPKHLITATGQRVTLRCSPRSGDLSVYWYQQSLDQGLQFLIQYYNGEERAKGNILERFSAQQFPDLHSELNLSSLELGDSALYFCASSVGTPHSTDTQYFGPGTRLTVL.

The rearrangement links TRBV6-1 to TRBJ2-1, with 11 bases that match TRBD1. The CDR3 is made up of 15 amino acids. The V gene's germline CDR1 is MNHNS and CDR2 SASEGT. With 2 bases clipped from V and 7 bases from J, the junction kept 4 bases outside the gene matches. CDR3 nucleotide sequence: TGTGCCAGCAGTGAAAGGGGACAGGGGGTTAATGAGCAGTTCTTC. Protein: CASSERGQGVNEQFF.

This clone was recorded once. The rearrangement joins TRBV4-1 to TRBJ1-2; D is ambiguous. V lost 0 bases to trimming and J lost 4 bases, with 9 bases between them. This CDR3 has 14 amino acids. Germline assignment: CDR1 MGHRA and CDR2 YSYEKL. This chain's CDR3 is CASSQEPRSYGYTF. CDR3 nucleotides: TGCGCCAGCAGCCAAGAACCCAGGAGCTATGGCTACACCTTC.

A single count supports this clone. The chain employs TRBV19 and TRBJ1-1; 7 positions match TRBD1. V trimming: 5 bases; J trimming: 5 bases; junction bases outside the gene matches: 5. This CDR3 is 13 amino acids long. Per the germline V gene, CDR1 is LNHDA and CDR2 is SQIVND (reference sequence). Here the CDR3 DNA reads TGTGCCAGTAGTCCAACGACAGGGACTGAAGCTTTCTTT. Translation gives CASSPTTGTEAFF.

The chain joins TRBV7-3 to TRBJ2-7; D is ambiguous. CDR1 SGHTA and CDR2 FQGTGA come from the germline V gene. CDR3 length equals 19 residues. The V end was cut by 8 bases, the J end by 3 bases, with 32 bases between. The CDR3 DNA reads as TGTGCCAGCCCAGCGTACCCATGGGCACCCCTAGACTTGGGCTACGAGCAGTACTTC. It yields the protein CASPAYPWAPLDLGYEQYF.

The chain couples TRBV10-3 to TRBJ2-3; maybe TRBD1 (6 bases). CDR1 and CDR2 from the germline V gene are ENHRY and SYGVKD. The CDR3 totals 15 residues. V gave up 3 bases and J gave up 4 bases, with 14 bases separating them. In DNA form, the CDR3 reads TGTGCCATCAGTGACCGGCAGGGGTGGTCAGATACGCAGTATTTT. Its protein is CAISDRQGWSDTQYF.

The chain combines TRBV6-7 with TRBJ2-3, with 13 positions matching TRBD2. Being an ORF, TRBV6-7 has a function that is uncertain. The CDR3 sequence is 16 residues long. The trim removed 4 bases at V and 1 base at J, leaving 2 bases unmatched. CDR3 coding DNA: TGTGCCAGCAGTTCGGGACTAGCGGGGTGCACAGATACGCAGTATTTT. This sequence encodes CASSSGLAGCTDTQYF.

Here the CDR3 reads CASSPRADFLSGNTIYF. CDR3 nucleotide sequence: TGTGCCAGCAGCCCACGGGCTGACTTTCTCTCTGGAAACACCATATATTTT. This chain joins TRBV9 and TRBJ1-3; the D is unclear. With 4 bases removed from V and 0 bases from J, the gap between germline ends came to 17 bases. Germline V CDR1 and CDR2: SGDLS, YYNGEE. The CDR3 covers 17 residues.

The chain joins TRBV28 to TRBJ2-5; no reliable D call. This CDR3 has 13 residues. Between the trimmed V and J ends, which lost 5 bases and 8 bases, there was a span of 15 bases. Germline values: CDR1 MDHEN, CDR2 SYDVKM. CDR3 nucleotide sequence: TGTGCCAGCAGTCGATTCCGACCTGGTACCCAGTACTTC. This gives the protein CASSRFRPGTQYF.

The chain couples TRBV6-5 to TRBJ2-7; TRBD1 matches 7 bases. CDR1 MNHEY and CDR2 SVGAGI come from the germline V gene. The CDR3 has 14 residues. Unmatched junction bases numbered 6, after V lost 2 bases and J lost 5 bases. The CDR3 spells CASSYAGGADEQYF. The DNA of the CDR3 is TGTGCCAGCAGTTACGCAGGGGGTGCGGACGAGCAGTACTTC.

CDR3 in amino acids: CASSPLENYNEQFF. CDR3 nucleotide sequence: TGTGCCAGCAGCCCACTCGAGAACTACAATGAGCAGTTCTTC. V and J are TRBV6-2 or TRBV6-3 and TRBJ2-1; no firm D call. V was clipped by 6 bases and J by 3 bases, with 12 bases between them. The CDR3 is 14 residues long. CDR1 is MNHEY and CDR2 is SVGEGT in the germline V gene.

V and J are TRBV11-2 and TRBJ1-4; D may be TRBD1 (6 bases). The CDR3 runs to 13 residues. V lost 5 bases, J lost 7 bases, and 11 bases lay in between. From germline, CDR1 is SGHAT and CDR2 FQNNGV. The CDR3 is CASSRGQSEKLFF. The CDR3 DNA reads TGTGCCAGCAGCCGAGGACAGTCTGAAAAACTGTTTTTT.

The chain joins TRBV18 to TRBJ2-5, with D tentatively TRBD1 or TRBD2 (5 bases each). Deletions cut 5 bases from V and 5 bases from J, with 12 bases between. The CDR3 runs to 13 residues. Germline V gene lookup returns CDR1 KGHSH and CDR2 LQKENI. CDR3 amino acids: CASSSGEGETQYF. In DNA form, the CDR3 reads TGTGCCAGCTCATCAGGAGAGGGGGAGACCCAGTACTTC.

This chain joins TRBV6-6 and TRBJ2-1, with a possible D match to TRBD2 (6 bases). The CDR3 length is 16 residues. CDR1 and CDR2 from the germline V gene are MNHNY and SVGAGI (reference sequence). Trimming pared 6 bases from V and 4 bases from J, leaving 19 bases between. The CDR3 region is CASSLWGLGGYNEQFF. The CDR3 coding sequence is TGTGCCAGCAGCCTATGGGGCCTTGGAGGGTACAATGAGCAGTTCTTC.

The sample holds a few counts of this clone. The chain uses TRBV6-6 and TRBJ2-7, with D possibly called TRBD1 or TRBD2 (5 bases each). The CDR3 is 13 amino acids. CDR1 and CDR2 (germline): MNHNY, SVGAGI (reference sequence). The V end lost 5 bases, the J end lost 3 bases, and 11 bases lay between the germline ends. CDR3 sequence reads: CASSGTTFYEQYF. The CDR3 DNA follows: TGTGCCAGCAGTGGGACCACGTTCTACGAGCAGTACTTC.

The V gene is TRBV24-1, the J gene TRBJ2-3; TRBD2 aligns across 15 bases. The V and J ends lost 4 bases and 4 bases, in that order; junction bases with no gene match: 2. This CDR3 is 16 amino acids long. Germline-derived CDR1 and CDR2 are KGHDR and SFDVKD. This CDR3 is CATSEGLAGGPDTQYF. CDR3 coding DNA: TGTGCCACCAGTGAAGGACTAGCGGGAGGGCCAGATACGCAGTATTTT.

The chain uses TRBV19 and TRBJ2-7; D is perhaps TRBD1 (6 bases). Trimming stripped 0 bases from V and 3 bases from J, with 12 bases between. CDR1 and CDR2 (germline): LNHDA, SQIVND (reference sequence). This CDR3 has 15 residues. CDR3 region: CASSIEGLDSYEQYF. CDR3 nucleotides: TGTGCCAGTAGTATAGAGGGTCTGGACAGCTACGAGCAGTACTTC.

The CDR3 here is CAWSRRVGEKLFF. CDR3 nucleotides: TGTGCCTGGAGTAGGAGGGTTGGAGAAAAACTGTTTTTT. The chain recombines TRBV30 with TRBJ1-4; the D is unclear. Germline loops: CDR1 GTSNPN, CDR2 SVGIG (reference sequence). CDR3 length: 13 amino acids. The V and J ends lost 2 bases and 8 bases respectively, with 12 bases between them.

The gene calls are TRBV9 and TRBJ1-5, with D possibly TRBD1 on 5 matching bases. CDR3 length equals 15 residues. Per germline, CDR1 SGDLS and CDR2 YYNGEE. The V and J ends lost 2 bases and 3 bases respectively, with 12 bases between them. CDR3 in amino acids: CASSVQGALNQPQHF. CDR3 sequence (DNA): TGTGCCAGCAGCGTCCAGGGAGCCCTCAATCAGCCCCAGCATTTT.

V usage is TRBV9 and J usage is TRBJ2-5; 10 nucleotides line up with TRBD2. V was pared by 0 bases and J by 6 bases, with 8 bases of the junction left unmatched. The CDR3 spans 16 residues. Germline V gives CDR1 SGDLS, CDR2 YYNGEE. CDR3 in amino acids: CASSVDERGGAKTQYF. The CDR3 DNA is TGTGCCAGCAGCGTAGACGAGCGGGGGGGCGCGAAGACCCAGTACTTC.

The chain carries TRBV19 and TRBJ1-5; perhaps TRBD1 as D (5 bases). The germline V and J ends were trimmed by 1 base and 9 bases, with 16 bases remaining between them. CDR1 and CDR2 from the germline V gene are LNHDA and SQIVND (reference sequence). The CDR3 is 15 amino acids. The CDR3 coding sequence is TGTGCCAGTAGTATAGGGGGACCCACATCGGGGCCCCAGCATTTT. As protein: CASSIGGPTSGPQHF.